This T cell receptor beta chain was identified in a study of cytomegalovirus exposure and HLA in healthy donors. A multiplex PCR was run with 60 Vbeta primers and 13 Jbeta primers. This table comes from immunoSEQ multiplex PCR, and its TCRdb copy is limited to in-frame clones, with some not included. The repertoire holds 80,000 to 130,000 clones, with about 80% as singletons. Study-level points and caveats: Researchers left out some V segments, among them TRBV6-2 and TRBV6-3, as indistinguishable.

As concerns this clone: Its cognate antigen is unknown.

Germline loops: CDR1 MNHNS, CDR2 SASEGT. There are 14 residues in the CDR3. V lost 5 bases to trimming and J lost 5 bases; unmatched junction nucleotides: 6. What was sequenced was PBMCs. This chain uses TRBV6-1 with TRBJ2-5; the match to TRBD1 covers 9 bases. The origin of this receptor is a female donor in good health and CMV-seropositive. CDR3 residues: CASSTTGGWETQYF. CDR3 nucleotide sequence: TGTGCCAGCAGTACCACAGGGGGCTGGGAGACCCAGTACTTC.